The clone carrying this T cell receptor (beta chain) has at least ten counts. What it binds is not known. The data derive from a study of T cells after yellow fever vaccination. Notes on the study in general: Any FACS-sorted repertoire could hold abundant clonotypes that contaminate it from the bulk population.

Using its own MiXCR run on the 5' RACE reads, TCRdb lists one record per CDR3 protein. The table records about 63,000 distinct CDR3 sequences, 6.5% to 9% of them present only once. The CDR3 is made up of 15 amino acids. The germline V gene has CDR1 ENHRY and CDR2 SYGVKD. Trimming removed 6 bases from V and 3 bases from J; junction bases left unmatched: 8. The input for sequencing was CD8+ T cells sorted from PBMCs, taken 15 days after the yellow fever booster vaccination. This chain joins TRBV10-3 and TRBJ2-3; 8 bases fit TRBD1. This clonotype was sampled from a man aged 25 to 40 who received the YFV17D yellow fever vaccine. CDR3: CAISGQGAETDTQYF. For the CDR3, the DNA is TGTGCCATCAGCGGGCAGGGGGCCGAGACAGATACGCAGTATTTT.